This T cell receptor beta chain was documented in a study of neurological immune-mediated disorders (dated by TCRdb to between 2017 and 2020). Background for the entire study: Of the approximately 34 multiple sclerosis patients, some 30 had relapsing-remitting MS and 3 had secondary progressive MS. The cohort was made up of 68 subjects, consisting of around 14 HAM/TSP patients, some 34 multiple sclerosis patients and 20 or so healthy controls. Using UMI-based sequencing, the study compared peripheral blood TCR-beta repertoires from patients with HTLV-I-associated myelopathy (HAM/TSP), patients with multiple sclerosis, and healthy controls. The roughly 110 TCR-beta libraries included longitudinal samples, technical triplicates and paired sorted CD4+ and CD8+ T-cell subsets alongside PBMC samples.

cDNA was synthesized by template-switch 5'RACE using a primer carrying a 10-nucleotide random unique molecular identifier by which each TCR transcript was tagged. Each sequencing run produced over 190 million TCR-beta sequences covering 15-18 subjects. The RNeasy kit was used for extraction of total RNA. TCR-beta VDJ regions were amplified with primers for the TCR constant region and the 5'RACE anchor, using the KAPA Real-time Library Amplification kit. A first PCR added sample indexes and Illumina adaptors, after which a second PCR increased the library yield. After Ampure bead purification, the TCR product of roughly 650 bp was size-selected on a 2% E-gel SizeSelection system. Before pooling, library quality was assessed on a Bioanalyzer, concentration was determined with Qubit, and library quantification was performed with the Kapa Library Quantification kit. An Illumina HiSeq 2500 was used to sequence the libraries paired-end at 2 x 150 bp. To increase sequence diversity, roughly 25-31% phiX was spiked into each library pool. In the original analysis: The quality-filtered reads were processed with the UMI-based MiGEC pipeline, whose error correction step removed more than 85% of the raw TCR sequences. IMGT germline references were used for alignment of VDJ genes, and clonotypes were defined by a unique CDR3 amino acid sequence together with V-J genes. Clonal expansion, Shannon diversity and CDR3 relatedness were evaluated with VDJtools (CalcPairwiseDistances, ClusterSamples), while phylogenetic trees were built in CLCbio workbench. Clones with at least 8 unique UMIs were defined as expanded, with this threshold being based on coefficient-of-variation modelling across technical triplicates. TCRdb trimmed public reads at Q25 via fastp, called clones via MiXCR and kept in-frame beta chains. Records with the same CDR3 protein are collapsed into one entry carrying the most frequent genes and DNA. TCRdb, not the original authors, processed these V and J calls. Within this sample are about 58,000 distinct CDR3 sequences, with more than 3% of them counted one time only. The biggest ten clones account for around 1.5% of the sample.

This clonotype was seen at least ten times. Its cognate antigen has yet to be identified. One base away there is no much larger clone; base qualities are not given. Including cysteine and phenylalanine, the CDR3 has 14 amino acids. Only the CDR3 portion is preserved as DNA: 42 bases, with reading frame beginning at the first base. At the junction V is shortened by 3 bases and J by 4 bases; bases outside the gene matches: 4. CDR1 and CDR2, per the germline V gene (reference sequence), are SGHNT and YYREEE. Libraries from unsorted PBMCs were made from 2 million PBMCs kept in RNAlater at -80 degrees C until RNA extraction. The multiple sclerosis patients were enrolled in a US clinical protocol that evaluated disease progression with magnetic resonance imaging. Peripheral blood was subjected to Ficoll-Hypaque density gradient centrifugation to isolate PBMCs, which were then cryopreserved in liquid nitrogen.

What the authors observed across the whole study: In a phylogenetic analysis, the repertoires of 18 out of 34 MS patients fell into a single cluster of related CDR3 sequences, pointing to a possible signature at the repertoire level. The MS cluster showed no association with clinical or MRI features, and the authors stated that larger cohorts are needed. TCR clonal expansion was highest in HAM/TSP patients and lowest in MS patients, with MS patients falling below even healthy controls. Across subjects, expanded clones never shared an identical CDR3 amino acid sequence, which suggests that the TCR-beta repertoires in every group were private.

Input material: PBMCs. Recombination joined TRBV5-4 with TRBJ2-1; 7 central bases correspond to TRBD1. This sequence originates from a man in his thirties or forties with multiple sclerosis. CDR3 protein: CASSSQQGYNEQFF. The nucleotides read TGTGCCAGCAGCTCCCAACAGGGGTACAATGAGCAGTTCTTC.